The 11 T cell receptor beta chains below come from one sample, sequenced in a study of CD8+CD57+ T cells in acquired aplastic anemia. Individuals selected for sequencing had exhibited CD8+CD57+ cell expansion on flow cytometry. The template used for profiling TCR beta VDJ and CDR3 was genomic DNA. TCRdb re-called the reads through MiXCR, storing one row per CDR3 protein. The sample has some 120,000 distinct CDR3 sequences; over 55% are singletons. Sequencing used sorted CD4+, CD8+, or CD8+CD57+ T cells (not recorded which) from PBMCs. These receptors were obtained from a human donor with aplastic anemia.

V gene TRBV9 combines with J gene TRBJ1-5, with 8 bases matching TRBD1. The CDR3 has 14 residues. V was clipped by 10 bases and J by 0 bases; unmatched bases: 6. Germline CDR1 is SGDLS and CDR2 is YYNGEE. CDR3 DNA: TGTGCCCACGAGGACAGGGATAGCAATCAGCCCCAGCATTTT. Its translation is CAHEDRDSNQPQHF.

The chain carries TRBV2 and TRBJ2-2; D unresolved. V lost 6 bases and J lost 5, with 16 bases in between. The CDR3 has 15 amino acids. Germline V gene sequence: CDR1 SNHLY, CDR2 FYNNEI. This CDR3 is CASSYGAGKTGELFF. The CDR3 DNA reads TGTGCCAGCAGCTACGGAGCAGGAAAGACCGGGGAGCTGTTTTTT.

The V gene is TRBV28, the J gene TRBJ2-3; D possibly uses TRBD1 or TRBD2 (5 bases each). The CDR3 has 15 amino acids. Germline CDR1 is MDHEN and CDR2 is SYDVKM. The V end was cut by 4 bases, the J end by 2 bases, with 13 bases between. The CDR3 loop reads CASSSPEGPTDTQYF. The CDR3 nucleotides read TGTGCCAGCAGTTCCCCCGAGGGACCCACAGATACGCAGTATTTT.

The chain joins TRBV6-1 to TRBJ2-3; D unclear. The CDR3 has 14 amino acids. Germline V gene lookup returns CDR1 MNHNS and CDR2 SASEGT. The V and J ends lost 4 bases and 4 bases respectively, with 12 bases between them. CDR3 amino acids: CASSVIGRSDTQYF. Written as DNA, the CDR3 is TGTGCCAGCAGTGTCATCGGGCGCTCAGATACGCAGTATTTT.

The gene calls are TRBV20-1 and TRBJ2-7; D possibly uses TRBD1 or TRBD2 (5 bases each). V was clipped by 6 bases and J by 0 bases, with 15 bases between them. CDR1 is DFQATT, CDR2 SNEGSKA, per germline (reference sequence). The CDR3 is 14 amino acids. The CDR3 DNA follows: TGCAGTGCGACGGGACGCCAGAGCTCCTACGAGCAGTACTTC. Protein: CSATGRQSSYEQYF.

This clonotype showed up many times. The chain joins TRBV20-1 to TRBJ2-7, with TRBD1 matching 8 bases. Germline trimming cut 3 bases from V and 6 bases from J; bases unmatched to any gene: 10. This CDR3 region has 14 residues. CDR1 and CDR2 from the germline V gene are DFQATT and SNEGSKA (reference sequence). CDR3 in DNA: TGCAGTGCTAGCTGGACAGGGAAACGTCTCGAGCAGTACTTC. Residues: CSASWTGKRLEQYF.

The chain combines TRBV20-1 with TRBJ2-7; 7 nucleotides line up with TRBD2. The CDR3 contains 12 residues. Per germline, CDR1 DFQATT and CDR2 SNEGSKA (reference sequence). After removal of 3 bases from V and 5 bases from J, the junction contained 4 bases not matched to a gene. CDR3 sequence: CSASEGGDEQYF. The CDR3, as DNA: TGCAGTGCTAGTGAGGGAGGGGACGAGCAGTACTTC.

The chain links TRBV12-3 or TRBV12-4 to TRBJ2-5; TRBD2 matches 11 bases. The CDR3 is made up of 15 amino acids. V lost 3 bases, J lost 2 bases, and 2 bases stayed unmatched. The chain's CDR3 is CASSFGTSGQETQYF. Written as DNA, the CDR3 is TGTGCCAGCAGTTTCGGGACTAGCGGACAAGAGACCCAGTACTTC.

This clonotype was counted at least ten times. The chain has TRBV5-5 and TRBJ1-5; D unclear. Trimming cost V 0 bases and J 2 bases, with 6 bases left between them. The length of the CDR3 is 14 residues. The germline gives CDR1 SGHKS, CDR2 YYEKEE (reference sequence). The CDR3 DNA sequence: TGTGCCAGCAGCTTGGCCGCGGGCAATCAGCCCCAGCATTTT. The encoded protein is CASSLAAGNQPQHF.

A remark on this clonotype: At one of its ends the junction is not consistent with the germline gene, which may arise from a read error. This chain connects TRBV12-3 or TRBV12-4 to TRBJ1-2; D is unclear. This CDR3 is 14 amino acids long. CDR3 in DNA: TGTGCCGGCAGTACCGGAGGTATACCTAATGGCTACACCTTC. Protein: CAGSTGGIPNGYTF.

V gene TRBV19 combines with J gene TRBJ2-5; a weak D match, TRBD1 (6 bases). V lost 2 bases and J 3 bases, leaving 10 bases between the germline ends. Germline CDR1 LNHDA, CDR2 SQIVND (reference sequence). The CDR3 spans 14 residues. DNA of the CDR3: TGTGCCAGTAGTATAACCGGACAGAAAGAGACCCAGTACTTC. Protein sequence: CASSITGQKETQYF.